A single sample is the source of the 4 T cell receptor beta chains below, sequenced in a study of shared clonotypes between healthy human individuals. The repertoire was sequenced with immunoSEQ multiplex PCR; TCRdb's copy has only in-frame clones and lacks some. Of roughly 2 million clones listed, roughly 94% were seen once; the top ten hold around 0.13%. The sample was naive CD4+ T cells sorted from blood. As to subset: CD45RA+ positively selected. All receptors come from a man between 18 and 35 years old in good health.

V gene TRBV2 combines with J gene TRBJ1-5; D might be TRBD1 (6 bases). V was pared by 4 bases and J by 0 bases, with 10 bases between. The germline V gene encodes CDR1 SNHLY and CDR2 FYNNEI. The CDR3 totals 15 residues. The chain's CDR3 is CASSGTGNSNQPQHF. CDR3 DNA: TGTGCCAGCAGTGGTACAGGGAATAGCAATCAGCCCCAGCATTTT.

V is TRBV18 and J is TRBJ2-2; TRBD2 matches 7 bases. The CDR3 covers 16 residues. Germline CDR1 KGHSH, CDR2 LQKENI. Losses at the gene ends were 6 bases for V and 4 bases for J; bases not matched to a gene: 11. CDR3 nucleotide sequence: TGTGCCAGCTCCTCCCAGGGCGGGAGTCTCACCGGGGAGCTGTTTTTT. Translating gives CASSSQGGSLTGELFF.

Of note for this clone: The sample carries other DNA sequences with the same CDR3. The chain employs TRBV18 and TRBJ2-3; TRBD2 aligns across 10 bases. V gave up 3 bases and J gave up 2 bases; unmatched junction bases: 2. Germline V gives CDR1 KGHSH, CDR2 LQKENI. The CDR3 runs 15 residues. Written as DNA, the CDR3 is TGTGCCAGCTCACCGCTAGCGGGGGACACAGATACGCAGTATTTT. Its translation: CASSPLAGDTDTQYF.

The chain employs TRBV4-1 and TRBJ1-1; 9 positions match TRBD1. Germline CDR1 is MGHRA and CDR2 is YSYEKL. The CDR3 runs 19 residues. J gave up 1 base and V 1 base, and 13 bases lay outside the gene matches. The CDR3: CASSQAPGQGVFRNTEAFF. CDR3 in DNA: TGCGCCAGCAGCCAAGCCCCGGGACAGGGTGTTTTTCGGAACACTGAAGCTTTCTTT.